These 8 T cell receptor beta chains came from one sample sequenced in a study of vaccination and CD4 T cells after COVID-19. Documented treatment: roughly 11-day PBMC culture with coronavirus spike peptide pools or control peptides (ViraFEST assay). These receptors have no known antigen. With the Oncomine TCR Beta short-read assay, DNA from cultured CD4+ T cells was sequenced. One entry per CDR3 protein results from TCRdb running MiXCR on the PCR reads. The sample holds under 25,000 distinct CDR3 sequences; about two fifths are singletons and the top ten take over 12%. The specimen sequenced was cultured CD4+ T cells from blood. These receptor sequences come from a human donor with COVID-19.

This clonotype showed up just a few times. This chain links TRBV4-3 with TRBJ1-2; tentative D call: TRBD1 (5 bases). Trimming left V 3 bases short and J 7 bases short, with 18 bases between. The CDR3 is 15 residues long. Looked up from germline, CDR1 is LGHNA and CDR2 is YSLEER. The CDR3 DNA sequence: TGCGCCAGCAGCCAGGGGGGAGCGCCTGTTTCTGGCTACACCTTC. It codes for CASSQGGAPVSGYTF.

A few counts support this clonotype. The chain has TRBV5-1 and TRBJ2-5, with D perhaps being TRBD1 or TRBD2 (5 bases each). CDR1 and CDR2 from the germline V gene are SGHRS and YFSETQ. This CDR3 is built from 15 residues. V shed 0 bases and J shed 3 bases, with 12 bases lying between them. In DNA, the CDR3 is TGCGCCAGCAGCTTGGGGACGGTGGGGGAAGAGACCCAGTACTTC. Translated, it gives CASSLGTVGEETQYF.

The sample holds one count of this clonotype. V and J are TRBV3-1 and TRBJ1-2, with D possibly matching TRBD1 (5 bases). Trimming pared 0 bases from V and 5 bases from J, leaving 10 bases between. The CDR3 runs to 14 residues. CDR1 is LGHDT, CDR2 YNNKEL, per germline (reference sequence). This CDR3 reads CASSQEGGTYGYTF. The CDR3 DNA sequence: TGTGCCAGCAGCCAAGAGGGGGGGACTTATGGCTACACCTTC.

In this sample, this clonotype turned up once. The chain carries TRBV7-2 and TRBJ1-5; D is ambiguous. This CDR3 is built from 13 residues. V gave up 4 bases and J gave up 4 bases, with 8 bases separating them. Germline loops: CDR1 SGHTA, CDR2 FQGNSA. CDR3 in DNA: TGTGCCAGCAGCTCGACAAGAAATCAGCCCCAGCATTTT. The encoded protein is CASSSTRNQPQHF.

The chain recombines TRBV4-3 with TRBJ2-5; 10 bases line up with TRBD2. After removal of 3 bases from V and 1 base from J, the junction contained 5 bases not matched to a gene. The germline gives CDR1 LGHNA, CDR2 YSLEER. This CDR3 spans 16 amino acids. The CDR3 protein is CASSQTLAGAQETQYF. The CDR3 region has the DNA TGCGCCAGCAGCCAGACTCTAGCGGGGGCCCAAGAGACCCAGTACTTC.

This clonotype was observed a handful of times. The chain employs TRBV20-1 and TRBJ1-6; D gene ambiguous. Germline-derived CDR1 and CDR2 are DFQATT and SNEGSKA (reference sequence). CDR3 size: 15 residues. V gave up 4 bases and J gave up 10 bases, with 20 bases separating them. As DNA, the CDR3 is TGCAGTGCTACCCCCTCGGGCAGTCCTAAATCACCCCTCCACTTT. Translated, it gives CSATPSGSPKSPLHF.

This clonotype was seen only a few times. The CDR3 loop reads CASSLAPVGAHYNEQFF. CDR3 bases: TGTGCCAGCAGCTTAGCCCCGGTAGGAGCCCATTACAATGAGCAGTTCTTC. The chain couples TRBV11-2 to TRBJ2-1; D unresolved. This CDR3 comprises 17 residues. CDR1 and CDR2 from the germline V gene are SGHAT and FQNNGV. The V end was cut by 1 base, the J end by 4 bases, with 17 bases between.

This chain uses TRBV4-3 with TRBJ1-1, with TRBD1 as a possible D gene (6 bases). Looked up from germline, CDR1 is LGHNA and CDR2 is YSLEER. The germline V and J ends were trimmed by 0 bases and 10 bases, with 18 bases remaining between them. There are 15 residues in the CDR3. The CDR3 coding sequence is TGCGCCAGCAGCCAAGATATGACAGGACGGGGCTCAGCTTTCTTT. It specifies CASSQDMTGRGSAFF.